This T cell receptor (beta chain) was identified during a study of CD8 T cells in ankylosing spondylitis. A few counts support this clonotype. Its antigen is still unknown. Findings and limits, study-wide: As reported, disease-linked clones showed significant enrichment in matched ankylosing spondylitis synovial fluid. Disease-linked clones had a CD8+ phenotype and relatively low frequency in peripheral blood.

The CDR3 is 12 residues long. Germline CDR1 reads MGHDK; CDR2 reads SYGVNS. V was cut by 3 bases and J by 6 bases, with 3 bases left in between. Each CDR3 protein gets one entry after TCRdb re-called the 5' RACE reads with MiXCR. The sample lists roughly 180,000 distinct CDR3 sequences, approximately 10% occurring once. The sequencing sample was made of blood, either unsorted or a sorted T cell fraction (not recorded which). The genes are TRBV25-1 and TRBJ2-6; D not certain. The clonotype was recovered from a female donor with ankylosing spondylitis or in good health (not recorded which). CDR3 amino acids: CASSDQANVLTF. The CDR3 region has the DNA TGTGCCAGCAGTGATCAGGCCAACGTCCTGACTTTC. Looking up the rest from reference TRBV25-1 and TRBJ2-6 gives the full variable domain: EADIYQTPRYLVIGTGKKITLECSQTMGHDKMYWYQQDPGMELHLIHYSYGVNSTEKGDLSSESTVSRIRTEHFPLTLESARPSHTSQYLCASSDQANVLTFGAGSRLTVL.